Included here is one TCR beta chain sequence, with context. The antigen is not known. This record belongs to a study of graft-versus-host responses after intestinal transplantation. Study-wide findings and caveats: Peak GvH clone levels in circulation were associated with early post-transplant HvG declines. Allografts carried high graft-versus-host to host-versus-graft clonal ratios in patients having graft-donor T cell macrochimerism.

J was trimmed by 2 bases and V by 7 bases; bases with no gene match: 7. The CDR3 loop spans 14 amino acids. CDR1 and CDR2 (germline): MNHNS, SASEGT. Data came from immunoSEQ multiplex PCR; TCRdb stores just in-frame clones and leaves some out. This table holds some 87,000 clones, approximately 95% found once. The rearrangement links TRBV6-1 to TRBJ1-2; 7 bases agree with TRBD1. The TCR originated in a human donor who was the organ donor for an intestinal transplant. The sequences come from unstimulated CD8+ T cells sorted from spleen or lymph node cells, collected before transplant. The CDR3 bases are TGTGCCAGCACCACAGGGGTCCGAAACTATGGCTACACCTTC. Translated, it gives CASTTGVRNYGYTF.